The sequence of this T cell receptor beta chain was determined in a study of shared clonotypes between healthy human individuals. Whole-study results and caveats: It was only blood that was sampled, and tissue repertoires likely differ.

At a deep level, the assay was run. Assay used: immunoSEQ multiplex PCR; TCRdb lists only in-frame clones, some missing. The data show about 2 million clones, with approximately 95% seen just once and 0.85% to 1.2% held by the top ten. CD45RO-negative cells were positively selected for CCR7, leaving out terminally differentiated effector memory CD45RA+ cells. V was trimmed by 5 bases and J by 5 bases, leaving 19 bases between them. The CDR3 has 15 residues. Germline V lookup: CDR1 SGHAT, CDR2 FQNNGV. Note on this clone: Its antigen is unidentified.

The sample comprised naive CD8+ T cells sorted from blood. This chain joins TRBV11-2 and TRBJ2-7; the D is unclear. This sequence originates from a man aged 18 to 29 in good health. CDR3 coding DNA: TGTGCCAGCAGCCCGGATAGAGACAATTTAGACGAGCAGTACTTC. Its protein product is CASSPDRDNLDEQYF.